The TCR beta chain described here comes from a study of chemoradiotherapy in HPV16-positive cancers. Repeated repertoire sampling spanned the course of chemoradiotherapy. Only one count was recorded for this clone. Its antigen is currently unknown. Whole-study findings and limits: During treatment, candidate HPV-specific clones and E7-related motifs expanded in tumor. Better recurrence-free survival went with HPV-responsive T-cell expansion in HPV16-positive patients.

Profiled with immunoSEQ multiplex PCR; TCRdb holds only in-frame clones, not every one. The table has approximately 34,000 clones, roughly nine tenths seen once; the top ten hold approximately 3%. Material: blood, obtained from a patient who underwent chemoradiotherapy. This receptor was obtained from a human donor with HPV-associated anogenital cancer.

CDR3 sequence (DNA): TGCGCCAGCAGCCAAGGGGCAGGGGGAAAGTACGAGCAGTACTTC. This gives the protein CASSQGAGGKYEQYF. V gene TRBV4-3 combines with J gene TRBJ2-7, with TRBD1 identical over 7 bases. Germline V gene sequence: CDR1 LGHNA, CDR2 YSLEER. CDR3 length: 15 amino acids. The V gene end was trimmed by 1 base and the J gene end by 4 bases; junction bases not matched to a gene: 7.